Described below is a single T cell receptor beta chain sequence and its context. Its antigen is not known. The sample originates from a study of beta chain features in type 1 diabetes. The study, taken as a whole, reports: Type 1 diabetes patients had moderately but significantly shorter TCRB CDR3s in all four CD4+ subsets. Although PCR might favor shorter templates, it would do so equally in patients and controls.

The CDR3 contains 15 residues. Germline-derived CDR1 and CDR2 are SNHLY and FYNNEI. Trimming stripped 5 bases from V and 0 bases from J, with 8 bases between. Since all of the isolated RNA was reverse transcribed, expressed TCRB transcripts were what got sequenced. Profiled with immunoSEQ multiplex PCR; TCRdb holds only in-frame clones, not every one. The sample contains 95,000 to 150,000 clones, about 16% of which appear only once. This chain joins TRBV2 and TRBJ2-6, with D possibly TRBD1 on 5 matching bases. The clonotype originates from a man aged 25-45 years with type 1 diabetes. The sequenced sample consisted of central memory CD4+ T cells from blood. The chain's CDR3 is CASSQDNSGANVLTF. The CDR3 nucleotides are TGTGCCAGCAGTCAGGACAACTCTGGGGCCAACGTCCTGACTTTC.